The 18 T cell receptor beta chains in this list originate from one sample, sequenced in a study of T cells expressing NK-cell markers. Each CDR3 protein gets one entry in TCRdb, which reprocessed the 5' RACE reads and gives no DNA. The specimen's table records about 170,000 distinct CDR3 sequences. Sequenced input: blood T cells: a sorted CD56 or NKG2C T cell subset, CD4+ or CD8+ T cells, or bulk PBMC T cells (not recorded which). Receptors originate from a man aged 18-75 years in good health.

The chain uses TRBV2 and TRBJ2-2; as DNA is missing, the TRBD1 call by TCRdb cannot be tested. The CDR3 is 14 residues long. Germline values: CDR1 SNHLY, CDR2 FYNNEI. The CDR3 reads CASSGERDTGELFF.

V and J are TRBV6-4 and TRBJ2-3; without DNA, the TCRdb call of TRBD2 cannot be checked. The CDR3 is 16 residues long. Germline lookup yields CDR1 MRHNA and CDR2 SNTAGT. This CDR3 is CASSPRGLAGADTQYF.

The chain is built from TRBV7-9 and TRBJ2-5. The CDR3 runs to 15 residues. Germline V gene data show CDR1 as SEHNR and CDR2 as FQNEAQ (reference sequence). CDR3 sequence reads: CASSLLVGYQETQYF.

The CDR3 reads CASPGMASYNEQFF. V gene TRBV5-5 combines with J gene TRBJ2-1; TCRdb proposes TRBD2, but this gene call is untestable without DNA. This CDR3 has 14 amino acids. In germline, CDR1 is SGHKS, CDR2 YYEKEE (reference sequence).

This rearrangement joins TRBV4-1 to TRBJ2-2; checking the TCRdb D call of TRBD1 is not possible without DNA. This CDR3 is 15 amino acids long. Germline assignment: CDR1 MGHRA and CDR2 YSYEKL. CDR3 residues: CASSLHYRATGELFF.

The chain recombines TRBV6-1 with TRBJ2-7; TCRdb calls TRBD1, which cannot be checked without DNA. CDR1 and CDR2 (germline): MNHNS, SASEGT. The length of the CDR3 is 13 residues. The CDR3 loop is CASSLLTVYEQYF.

This chain uses TRBV5-5 with TRBJ2-5; the D gene TCRdb calls, TRBD1, cannot be checked with no DNA. This CDR3 is 14 amino acids long. Looked up from germline, CDR1 is SGHKS and CDR2 is YYEKEE (reference sequence). The CDR3 protein is CASSDGQGRKTQYF. The full variable domain, completed using reference TRBV5-5 and TRBJ2-5, is DAGVTQSPTHLIKTRGQQVTLRCSPISGHKSVSWYQQVLGQGPQFIFQYYEKEERGRGNFPDRFSARQFPNYSSELNVNALLLGDSALYLCASSDGQGRKTQYFGPGTRLLVL.

The chain has TRBV12-3 or TRBV12-4 and TRBJ2-3; the TCRdb call, TRBD2, lacks DNA for checking. The CDR3 has 18 residues. The CDR3 spells CASSELRTSGGSTDTQYF.

V is TRBV29-1 and J is TRBJ2-7; TCRdb's D call, TRBD1, is unchecked because there is no DNA. Germline CDR1 reads SQVTM; CDR2 reads ANQGSEA. CDR3 length: 13 amino acids. This chain's CDR3 is CSGQGGDSYEQYF.

The chain joins TRBV6-1 to TRBJ2-5; TCRdb calls TRBD1, which cannot be checked without DNA. The CDR3 extends over 14 amino acids. CDR1 is MNHNS and CDR2 is SASEGT in the germline V gene. CDR3 sequence: CASSPRTPGGTQYF.

The chain has TRBV7-9 and TRBJ2-5; TCRdb gives TRBD2 as the D gene, but with no DNA this cannot be confirmed. The CDR3 is 15 residues long. Per the germline V gene, CDR1 is SEHNR and CDR2 is FQNEAQ (reference sequence). The CDR3 reads CASSLERGLGETQYF.

V gene TRBV5-4 combines with J gene TRBJ2-7; there is no DNA to check the TCRdb D call of TRBD1. CDR1 is SGHNT, CDR2 YYREEE, per germline (reference sequence). The CDR3 covers 15 residues. The CDR3 reads CASSWGATGAYEQYF.

The rearrangement links TRBV29-1 to TRBJ2-7; TCRdb proposes TRBD1, but this gene call is untestable without DNA. Per germline, CDR1 SQVTM and CDR2 ANQGSEA. CDR3 size: 14 residues. The CDR3 is CSGGSGTGVYEQYF.

The V call is TRBV11-2, the J call TRBJ1-2; the D call from TCRdb, TRBD1, cannot be confirmed without DNA. The CDR3 spans 14 residues. Germline lookup yields CDR1 SGHAT and CDR2 FQNNGV. The CDR3 sequence is CASSLNPPEYGYTF.

The rearrangement joins TRBV9 to TRBJ2-2; TCRdb returns TRBD2, unconfirmable since there is no DNA. The CDR3 consists of 17 residues. The germline CDR1 and CDR2 sequences are SGDLS and YYNGEE. CDR3 amino acids: CASSDSVASGHTGELFF.

CDR3 residues: CASSSLGQGVKDTQYF. The chain is built from TRBV28 and TRBJ2-3; TCRdb proposes TRBD1, but this gene call is untestable without DNA. Germline CDR1 is MDHEN and CDR2 is SYDVKM. The CDR3 totals 16 residues.

V usage is TRBV7-6 and J usage is TRBJ2-1; the TCRdb call, TRBD1, lacks DNA for checking. CDR1 SGHVS and CDR2 FNYEAQ come from the germline V gene. The length of the CDR3 is 19 residues. The CDR3 loop is CASSLLWGKDRGKHNEQFF.

The chain couples TRBV19 to TRBJ2-1; TCRdb's D call of TRBD2 is untestable without DNA. Germline lookup yields CDR1 LNHDA and CDR2 SQIVND (reference sequence). This CDR3 is built from 16 residues. The CDR3 loop reads CANKREQRGAYNEQFF.